The 28 T cell receptor beta chains given below trace back to one sample, sequenced in a study of cytomegalovirus exposure and HLA in healthy donors. The PCR contained 60 Vbeta and 13 Jbeta primers. Sequencing used immunoSEQ multiplex PCR; TCRdb keeps in-frame clones, though not all of them. The sample holds around 120,000 clones, roughly 70% seen once. The specimen sequenced was PBMCs. The receptors come from a woman in her thirties or forties in good health and CMV-seronegative.

The chain recombines TRBV18 with TRBJ2-5; D is undetermined. Trimming stripped 2 bases from V and 1 base from J, with 8 bases between. CDR1 KGHSH and CDR2 LQKENI come from the germline V gene. The CDR3 runs 14 residues. CDR3 nucleotide sequence: TGTGCCAGCTCACCAGGGCGTACCCAAGAGACCCAGTACTTC. Its translation is CASSPGRTQETQYF.

V usage is TRBV14 and J usage is TRBJ2-3; D is undetermined. The CDR3 consists of 16 residues. Deletions cut 1 base from V and 2 bases from J, with 13 bases between. Germline loops: CDR1 SGHDN, CDR2 FVKESK. DNA of the CDR3: TGTGCCAGCAGCCAAGTGATTAGCAGATACACAGATACGCAGTATTTT. Protein: CASSQVISRYTDTQYF.

The gene calls are TRBV23-1 and TRBJ1-6; no reliable D call. TRBV23-1 is assigned to the ORF class and has an uncertain function. V lost 6 bases to trimming and J lost 4 bases, with 13 bases between them. The CDR3 length is 15 residues. For the CDR3, the DNA is TGCGCCAGCAGATCCGTCAGGCCGTATAATTCACCCCTCCACTTT. It is translated as CASRSVRPYNSPLHF.

In this sample, this clone turned up once. This chain links TRBV5-6 with TRBJ2-6; D ambiguous. Trimming removed 6 bases at V and 1 base at J, with 8 bases between. The germline gives CDR1 SGHDT, CDR2 YYEEEE. The CDR3 spans 14 residues. Here the CDR3 DNA reads TGTGCCAGCACGCAGGTGTCTGGGGCCAACGTCCTGACTTTC. This encodes CASTQVSGANVLTF.

The CDR3 nucleotides read TGTGCCAGCAGTGAAGGGCCAGATGCCTCCTATAATTCACCCCTCCACTTT. Protein sequence: CASSEGPDASYNSPLHF. The V call is TRBV6-1, the J call TRBJ1-6; no reliable D call. The length of the CDR3 is 17 residues. Trimming cost V 1 base and J 0 bases, with 10 bases left between them. Germline V CDR1 and CDR2: MNHNS, SASEGT.

The chain couples TRBV7-9 to TRBJ1-2; TRBD1 might be the D (6 bases). With 3 bases removed from V and 6 bases from J, the gap between germline ends came to 11 bases. The CDR3 contains 13 residues. CDR1 SEHNR and CDR2 FQNEAQ come from the germline V gene (reference sequence). CDR3 loop: CASSLGDTDGYTF. The CDR3 DNA reads as TGTGCCAGCAGCTTGGGGGACACGGATGGCTACACCTTC.

This clone was counted a few times. The V and J genes are TRBV29-1 and TRBJ2-5; 9 positions match TRBD2. The germline V gene has CDR1 SQVTM and CDR2 ANQGSEA. The V segment lost 7 bases and the J segment 5 bases; nucleotides outside the gene matches: 8. The CDR3 contains 13 residues. The CDR3 DNA reads TGCAGCGCCTCGCTGGCGGGGGGGGAGACCCAGTACTTC. This translates into CSASLAGGETQYF.

J is TRBJ1-5 and V is TRBV5-5, with 9 bases aligning to TRBD1. The V segment lost 4 bases and the J segment 2 bases; nucleotides outside the gene matches: 7. The CDR3 consists of 16 residues. In germline, CDR1 is SGHKS, CDR2 YYEKEE (reference sequence). CDR3 residues: CASSRTGDMGNQPQHF. In DNA, the CDR3 is TGTGCCAGCAGCCGGACAGGGGATATGGGCAATCAGCCCCAGCATTTT.

J is TRBJ1-1 and V is TRBV7-8; D not certain. Germline CDR1 SGHVS, CDR2 FQNEAQ. V was cut by 1 base and J by 1 base, with 7 bases left in between. The CDR3 has 14 amino acids. The CDR3 DNA sequence: TGTGCCAGCAGCTTAGTGGCGGGGAACACTGAAGCTTTCTTT. Translating gives CASSLVAGNTEAFF.

V and J are TRBV27 and TRBJ1-2; D not resolved. This CDR3 contains 16 residues. V shed 4 bases and J shed 4 bases, with 19 bases lying between them. Germline V CDR1 and CDR2: MNHEY, SMNVEV (reference sequence). CDR3 coding DNA: TGTGCCAGCAGTTGGAGCTTCGAGATGACGGGCTATGGCTACACCTTC. Its translation: CASSWSFEMTGYGYTF.

The V call is TRBV28, the J call TRBJ2-1; 11 bases align to TRBD2. Germline CDR1 is MDHEN and CDR2 is SYDVKM. The CDR3 is 17 residues long. V was clipped by 6 bases and J by 5 bases; unmatched bases: 12. The DNA for the CDR3 is TGTGCCAGCAGACCTAGCCCGGGACTAGCGGTCAACAATGAGCAGTTCTTC. The encoded protein is CASRPSPGLAVNNEQFF.

The chain uses TRBV5-1 and TRBJ2-3; 7 bases agree with TRBD1. The V segment lost 0 bases and the J segment 4 bases; nucleotides outside the gene matches: 5. Germline values: CDR1 SGHRS, CDR2 YFSETQ. This CDR3 has 15 residues. The DNA of the CDR3 is TGCGCCAGCAGCTTGGCCTTGACAGGGTCAGATACGCAGTATTTT. Translation: CASSLALTGSDTQYF.

The chain combines TRBV28 with TRBJ2-5; 9 bases are shared with TRBD1. Losses at the gene ends were 5 bases for V and 5 bases for J; bases not matched to a gene: 9. The V gene's germline CDR1 is MDHEN and CDR2 SYDVKM. There are 15 residues in the CDR3. The CDR3 here is CASSLEGQGRETQYF. For the CDR3, the DNA is TGTGCCAGCAGTCTCGAGGGACAGGGACGGGAGACCCAGTACTTC.

The chain is built from TRBV5-8 and TRBJ1-1; 8 positions agree with TRBD1. The CDR3 extends over 16 amino acids. Germline CDR1 is SGHTS and CDR2 is YDEGEE. Trimming at V came to 4 bases and at J to 2 bases, leaving 10 bases not matched to a gene. The CDR3 sequence: CASSRRDTGGNTEAFF. CDR3 DNA: TGTGCCAGCAGCCGTCGGGATACAGGGGGTAACACTGAAGCTTTCTTT. Combining the CDR3 with reference TRBV5-8 and TRBJ1-1 gives the whole variable domain EAGVTQSPTHLIKTRGQQATLRCSPISGHTSVYWYQQALGLGLQFLLWYDEGEERNRGNFPPRFSGRQFPNYSSELNVNALELEDSALYLCASSRRDTGGNTEAFFGQGTRLTVV.

Remarks on this clone: An end of the junction does not agree with germline; a read error may underlie this. The chain recombines TRBV27 with TRBJ2-2, with TRBD2 matching over 8 bases. CDR1 is MNHEY and CDR2 is SMNVEV in the germline V gene (reference sequence). This CDR3 contains 15 residues. The CDR3 DNA sequence: TGTGTCAGCAGTTTTAGACTAGCGAGCACCGGGGAGCTGTTTTTT. Translating it yields CVSSFRLASTGELFF.

The V and J genes are TRBV19 and TRBJ2-1, with 8 bases matching TRBD1. The CDR3 is 17 residues long. Germline V gene data show CDR1 as LNHDA and CDR2 as SQIVND (reference sequence). After removal of 3 bases from V and 1 base from J, the junction contained 8 bases not matched to a gene. The CDR3 DNA follows: TGTGCCAGTAGTATTGAGGACAGGGTATGGTCCTACAATGAGCAGTTCTTC. Translating it yields CASSIEDRVWSYNEQFF.

The chain carries TRBV7-9 and TRBJ1-2; 7 nucleotides match TRBD1. V shed 1 base and J 0 bases; nucleotides not matched to a gene: 8. The CDR3 has 17 amino acids. In germline, CDR1 is SEHNR, CDR2 FQNEAQ (reference sequence). The CDR3 DNA sequence: TGTGCCAGCAGCTTAGGGGTACAGGGGACGGCTAACTATGGCTACACCTTC. This codes for CASSLGVQGTANYGYTF.

This clone was observed a handful of times. The V gene is TRBV7-8, the J gene TRBJ2-1; D may be TRBD1 (5 bases). CDR3 length: 15 amino acids. Between the trimmed V and J ends, which lost 5 bases and 2 bases, there was a span of 13 bases. Per germline, CDR1 SGHVS and CDR2 FQNEAQ. The CDR3, as DNA: TGTGCCAGCAGCCCGACAGACTTACCCTACAATGAGCAGTTCTTC. Its protein is CASSPTDLPYNEQFF.

This clone appeared once. This chain uses TRBV5-1 with TRBJ2-7, with TRBD2 matching 7 bases. Germline CDR1 is SGHRS and CDR2 is YFSETQ. This CDR3 is built from 13 residues. Unmatched junction bases numbered 7, after V lost 3 bases and J lost 7 bases. For the CDR3, the DNA is TGCGCCAGCAGCTGGGGCGACGGGAGGGAGCAGTACTTC. Its protein is CASSWGDGREQYF.

The chain couples TRBV4-3 to TRBJ1-6, with TRBD1 matching over 8 bases. The CDR3 extends over 17 amino acids. V shed 4 bases, J shed 7 bases, and the junction held 12 bases outside the gene matches. CDR1 LGHNA and CDR2 YSLEER come from the germline V gene. The CDR3: CASSLGQGGLWNSPLHF. DNA of the CDR3: TGCGCCAGCAGCCTCGGACAGGGAGGACTATGGAATTCACCCCTCCACTTT.

V is TRBV19 and J is TRBJ2-7; no reliable D call. Per germline, CDR1 LNHDA and CDR2 SQIVND (reference sequence). The CDR3 extends over 13 amino acids. Trimming shortened V by 3 bases and J by 0 bases, and 6 bases separated the two germline ends. This CDR3 reads CASSIGSSYEQYF. As DNA, the CDR3 is TGTGCCAGTAGTATTGGCAGCTCCTACGAGCAGTACTTC.

The CDR3 DNA sequence: TGTGCCAGCAGTGTGGATTGGGGGGCTAACTATGGCTACACCTTC. Its protein product is CASSVDWGANYGYTF. The chain couples TRBV6-1 to TRBJ1-2; perhaps TRBD1 as D (5 bases). The germline V and J ends were trimmed by 4 bases and 0 bases, with 12 bases remaining between them. Germline V gene data show CDR1 as MNHNS and CDR2 as SASEGT. The CDR3 has 15 amino acids.

This chain links TRBV2 with TRBJ2-3; 7 bases align to TRBD1. J lost 5 bases, V lost 5 bases, and 10 bases had no gene match. The CDR3 loop spans 15 amino acids. Germline CDR1 and CDR2: SNHLY and FYNNEI. The CDR3 nucleotides read TGTGCCAGCAGTACCGGGACAGAAATGATAGATACGCAGTATTTT. Its protein is CASSTGTEMIDTQYF. Supplemented by reference TRBV2 and TRBJ2-3, the full variable domain reads EPEVTQTPSHQVTQMGQEVILRCVPISNHLYFYWYRQILGQKVEFLVSFYNNEISEKSEIFDDQFSVERPDGSNFTLKIRSTKLEDSAMYFCASSTGTEMIDTQYFGPGTRLTVL.

In its sample, this clone was seen a few times. The chain uses TRBV19 and TRBJ1-5, with 12 positions matching TRBD1. With V trimmed by 2 bases and J by 6 bases, 5 bases remained unmatched. This CDR3 is 16 amino acids long. The germline V gene encodes CDR1 LNHDA and CDR2 SQIVND (reference sequence). Here the CDR3 reads CASSILGQGAFQPQHF. CDR3 nucleotides: TGTGCCAGTAGTATACTGGGACAGGGGGCATTTCAGCCCCAGCATTTT.

The rearrangement joins TRBV9 to TRBJ2-1, with 9 bases matching TRBD2. V lost 4 bases, J lost 2 bases, and 4 bases stayed unmatched. Germline V gene sequence: CDR1 SGDLS, CDR2 YYNGEE. There are 15 residues in the CDR3. The CDR3 DNA sequence: TGTGCCAGCAGCCCGAGCGGGAGGCCCTACAATGAGCAGTTCTTC. Amino acid sequence: CASSPSGRPYNEQFF.

This chain uses TRBV19 with TRBJ1-1; D is ambiguous. The CDR3 has 14 amino acids. Germline CDR1 and CDR2: LNHDA and SQIVND (reference sequence). Deletions cut 11 bases from V and 2 bases from J, with 18 bases between. In DNA, the CDR3 is TGTGCCTCTAGCCTATGGGGAGATAACACTGAAGCTTTCTTT. Translation: CASSLWGDNTEAFF.

This chain links TRBV7-3 with TRBJ2-6; no clear D. The CDR3 is 14 amino acids. CDR1 SGHTA and CDR2 FQGTGA come from the germline V gene. V was cut by 5 bases and J by 4 bases, with 9 bases left in between. The CDR3 DNA follows: TGTGCCAGCAGCCCGGGTTCGGGGGCCAACGTCCTGACTTTC. This codes for CASSPGSGANVLTF. Complete variable domain (other parts from reference TRBV7-3 and TRBJ2-6): GAGVSQTPSNKVTEKGKYVELRCDPISGHTALYWYRQSLGQGPEFLIYFQGTGAADDSGLPNDRFFAVRPEGSVSTLKIQRTERGDSAVYLCASSPGSGANVLTFGAGSRLTVL.

V usage is TRBV4-2 and J usage is TRBJ2-3; 12 bases agree with TRBD2. The CDR3 sequence is 18 residues long. With 4 bases clipped from V and 2 bases from J, the junction kept 10 bases outside the gene matches. Germline CDR1 is LGHNA and CDR2 is YNFKEQ. For the CDR3, the DNA is TGTGCCAGCAGCCTCCTAGCGGGAGGGGGGTCCCTCACAGATACGCAGTATTTT. Translation: CASSLLAGGGSLTDTQYF.